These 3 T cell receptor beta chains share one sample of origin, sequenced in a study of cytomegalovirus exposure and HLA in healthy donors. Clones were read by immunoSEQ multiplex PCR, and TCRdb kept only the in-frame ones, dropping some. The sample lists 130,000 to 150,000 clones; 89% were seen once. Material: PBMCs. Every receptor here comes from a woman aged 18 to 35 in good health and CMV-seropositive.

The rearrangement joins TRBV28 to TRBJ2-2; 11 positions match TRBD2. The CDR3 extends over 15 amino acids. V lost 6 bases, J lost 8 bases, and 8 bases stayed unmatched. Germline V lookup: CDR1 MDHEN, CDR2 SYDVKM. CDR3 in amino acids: CASRWTSGSGGELFF. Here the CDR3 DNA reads TGTGCCAGCAGATGGACTAGCGGGTCCGGGGGGGAGCTGTTTTTT.

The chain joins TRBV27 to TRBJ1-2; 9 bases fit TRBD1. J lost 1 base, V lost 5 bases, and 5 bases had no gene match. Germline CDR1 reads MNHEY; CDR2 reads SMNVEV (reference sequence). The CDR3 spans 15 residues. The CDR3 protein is CASSQHRGLNYGYTF. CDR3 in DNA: TGTGCCAGCAGTCAACACAGGGGGCTTAACTATGGCTACACCTTC.

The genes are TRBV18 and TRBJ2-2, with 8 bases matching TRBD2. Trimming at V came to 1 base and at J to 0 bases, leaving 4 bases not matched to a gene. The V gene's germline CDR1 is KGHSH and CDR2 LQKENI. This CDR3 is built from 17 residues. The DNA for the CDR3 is TGTGCCAGCTCACCACGGCGAGCGGGGGCGAACACCGGGGAGCTGTTTTTT. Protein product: CASSPRRAGANTGELFF.